Shown below are 19 T cell receptor beta chains from a single sample sequenced in a study of vaccination and CD4 T cells after COVID-19. CD4+ T cells that had been cultured provided DNA sequenced with the Oncomine TCR Beta short-read assay. TCRdb reanalysed the PCR reads using MiXCR and keeps one entry per CDR3 protein. The sample carries roughly 7,600 distinct CDR3 sequences, 30% to 45% recorded once. Their cognate antigens are unknown. Documented treatment: approximately 10-day PBMC culture with coronavirus spike peptide pools or control peptides (ViraFEST assay). An unexposed donor provided the CD4+ T cells, which were collected before the COVID-19 pandemic (2011-2018). The sample taken for sequencing was CD4+ T cells from blood, cultured in vitro. These receptors all stem from a human donor in good health.

The V gene is TRBV20-1, the J gene TRBJ1-6; possibly TRBD1 for D (5 bases). Between the trimmed V and J ends, which lost 5 bases and 0 bases, there was a span of 14 bases. Germline V lookup: CDR1 DFQATT, CDR2 SNEGSKA (reference sequence). The CDR3 extends over 16 amino acids. Here the CDR3 DNA reads TGCAGTGCTGAGGGGCCGGGGGGCTCCTATAATTCACCCCTCCACTTT. This sequence encodes CSAEGPGGSYNSPLHF.

In its sample, this clonotype was seen a few times. The chain joins TRBV20-1 to TRBJ1-5, with 11 bases fitting TRBD1. The germline CDR1 and CDR2 sequences are DFQATT and SNEGSKA (reference sequence). The V gene end was trimmed by 2 bases and the J gene end by 6 bases; junction bases not matched to a gene: 3. The CDR3 sequence is 14 residues long. The DNA for the CDR3 is TGCAGTGCTAGAACCGGACAGGGGGCTCAGCCCCAGCATTTT. This encodes CSARTGQGAQPQHF.

This clonotype was seen only a few times. The rearrangement links TRBV27 to TRBJ2-7, with TRBD1 matching 8 bases. CDR1 and CDR2 (germline): MNHEY, SMNVEV (reference sequence). There are 13 residues in the CDR3. J gave up 4 bases and V 4 bases, and 3 bases lay outside the gene matches. CDR3 nucleotides: TGTGCCAGCAGTTCCCGGGACAGGTACGAGCAGTACTTC. Its translation: CASSSRDRYEQYF.

This clonotype was counted only a few times. V gene TRBV20-1 combines with J gene TRBJ1-4, with 8 bases aligning to TRBD1. V trimming: 3 bases; J trimming: 7 bases; junction bases outside the gene matches: 7. The CDR3 has 14 amino acids. Germline CDR1 and CDR2: DFQATT and SNEGSKA (reference sequence). CDR3 coding DNA: TGCAGTGCTAGTTTGACAGGGGTTGGTGAAAAACTGTTTTTT. Its protein product is CSASLTGVGEKLFF.

This clonotype was seen only a few times. The chain has TRBV20-1 and TRBJ2-7; 10 bases are shared with TRBD2. V shed 3 bases, J shed 3 bases, and the junction held 5 bases outside the gene matches. CDR3 length equals 14 residues. The germline V gene has CDR1 DFQATT and CDR2 SNEGSKA (reference sequence). CDR3 residues: CSASFQREGYEQYF. The CDR3 bases are TGCAGTGCTAGTTTTCAGCGGGAGGGCTACGAGCAGTACTTC.

This chain joins TRBV11-3 and TRBJ2-1; D is possibly TRBD2 (7 bases). V was trimmed by 5 bases and J by 5 bases, leaving 16 bases between them. CDR1 is SGHNT and CDR2 is YENEEA in the germline V gene. This CDR3 is built from 15 residues. CDR3 protein: CASSGGAGRNNEQFF. DNA of the CDR3: TGTGCCAGCAGCGGGGGGGCGGGAAGAAACAATGAGCAGTTCTTC.

The chain employs TRBV2 and TRBJ1-2; D is unresolved. The CDR3 has 12 amino acids. Germline CDR1 is SNHLY and CDR2 is FYNNEI. The germline V and J ends were trimmed by 5 bases and 6 bases, with 10 bases remaining between them. The DNA for the CDR3 is TGTGCCAGCAGTAGTCGGATAGATGGCTACACCTTC. Protein product: CASSSRIDGYTF.

The chain links TRBV7-6 to TRBJ2-3; D might be TRBD2 (5 bases). Germline lookup yields CDR1 SGHVS and CDR2 FNYEAQ. This CDR3 spans 13 amino acids. Trimming shortened V by 8 bases and J by 0 bases, and 9 bases separated the two germline ends. The CDR3 sequence: CASGEFSTDTQYF. Here the CDR3 DNA reads TGTGCCAGCGGGGAGTTTAGCACAGATACGCAGTATTTT.

This clonotype was seen a handful of times. This rearrangement joins TRBV7-8 to TRBJ1-2; TRBD1 might be the D (5 bases). The CDR3 has 16 residues. The ends were cut back, 5 bases at V and 2 bases at J, with 18 bases in the middle. The germline gives CDR1 SGHVS, CDR2 FQNEAQ. The CDR3 region is CASSPLGGDTNYGYTF. DNA for the CDR3: TGTGCCAGCAGCCCCCTTGGAGGGGATACAAACTATGGCTACACCTTC.

The V gene is TRBV11-2, the J gene TRBJ1-1; D remains unclear. The CDR3 is 14 residues long. The germline CDR1 and CDR2 sequences are SGHAT and FQNNGV. V was shortened by 2 bases and J by 1 base, with 8 bases between the two germline ends. The DNA for the CDR3 is TGTGCCAGCAGCTTAAGCCGTCCGAACACTGAAGCTTTCTTT. The encoded protein is CASSLSRPNTEAFF.

This clonotype was detected only a few times. The chain joins TRBV7-6 to TRBJ1-1; D remains unclear. Germline CDR1 is SGHVS and CDR2 is FNYEAQ. This CDR3 has 14 amino acids. Trimming took 1 base from V and 3 from J, leaving 9 bases between them. The CDR3 bases are TGTGCCAGCAGCTTAGAGTTCGTGGACACTGAAGCTTTCTTT. Protein: CASSLEFVDTEAFF.

The V gene is TRBV18, the J gene TRBJ1-2, with D possibly matching TRBD1 (6 bases). Germline V gene data show CDR1 as KGHSH and CDR2 as LQKENI. The CDR3 extends over 15 amino acids. V lost 1 base to trimming and J lost 7 bases, with 16 bases between them. CDR3 sequence (DNA): TGTGCCAGCTCACCACGAACAACAGGGACGGCTGGCTACACCTTC. Its protein product is CASSPRTTGTAGYTF.

The CDR3 DNA is TGTGCCAGCAGCTCGCCGGGACAGAAGTACGAGCAGTACTTC. Translating it yields CASSSPGQKYEQYF. V usage is TRBV7-9 and J usage is TRBJ2-7; 7 bases agree with TRBD1. The V and J ends lost 4 bases and 4 bases, in that order; junction bases with no gene match: 7. The CDR3 sequence is 14 residues long. CDR1 and CDR2 (germline): SEHNR, FQNEAQ (reference sequence). Full variable domain (outside the CDR3, taken from reference TRBV7-9 and TRBJ2-7): DTGVSQNPRHKITKRGQNVTFRCDPISEHNRLYWYRQTLGQGPEFLTYFQNEAQLEKSRLLSDRFSAERPKGSFSTLEIQRTEQGDSAMYLCASSSPGQKYEQYFGPGTRLTVT.

This chain joins TRBV7-2 and TRBJ1-3, with TRBD1 as a possible D gene (6 bases). The CDR3 has 16 residues. Germline loops: CDR1 SGHTA, CDR2 FQGNSA. Between the trimmed V and J ends, which lost 2 bases and 5 bases, there was a span of 16 bases. CDR3 DNA sequence: TGTGCCAGCAGCTTACCCCGAGGGGGTAATCGAAACACCATATATTTT. It codes for CASSLPRGGNRNTIYF.

The sample holds a few counts of this clonotype. The V gene is TRBV7-2, the J gene TRBJ2-7; possibly TRBD1 or TRBD2 for D (6 bases each). V was cut by 5 bases and J by 5 bases, with 28 bases left in between. The CDR3 runs 18 residues. The germline CDR1 and CDR2 sequences are SGHTA and FQGNSA. The CDR3 here is CASSREFRGQVYKDEQYF. The CDR3 coding sequence is TGTGCCAGCAGCCGCGAGTTCCGGGGGCAGGTCTACAAGGACGAGCAGTACTTC.

The V gene is TRBV19, the J gene TRBJ1-5, with TRBD1 as a possible D gene (5 bases). CDR1 is LNHDA, CDR2 SQIVND, per germline (reference sequence). The length of the CDR3 is 16 residues. Deletions cut 3 bases from V and 2 bases from J, with 14 bases between. The CDR3 DNA follows: TGTGCCAGTAGTATTGGGGGAGGGACCGGCAATCAGCCCCAGCATTTT. It is translated as CASSIGGGTGNQPQHF.

The chain has TRBV28 and TRBJ1-2; 11 bases agree with TRBD1. The CDR3 is 15 amino acids. The V gene end was trimmed by 6 bases and the J gene end by 5 bases; junction bases not matched to a gene: 8. The germline gives CDR1 MDHEN, CDR2 SYDVKM. This CDR3 is CASRGGTGGGYGYTF. The CDR3, as DNA: TGTGCCAGCAGGGGAGGGACAGGGGGAGGGTATGGCTACACCTTC.

This clonotype was found once. The chain has TRBV27 and TRBJ2-2, with 11 bases aligning to TRBD1. Looked up from germline, CDR1 is MNHEY and CDR2 is SMNVEV (reference sequence). CDR3 length equals 18 residues. After removal of 3 bases from V and 8 bases from J, the junction contained 14 bases not matched to a gene. CDR3 sequence: CASSFHSSDRGRVGELFF. The CDR3 bases are TGTGCCAGCAGTTTCCATTCCTCGGACAGGGGGCGCGTGGGGGAGCTGTTTTTT.

This clonotype was counted a few times. The chain uses TRBV20-1 and TRBJ1-1, with TRBD1 matching over 9 bases. The V gene's germline CDR1 is DFQATT and CDR2 SNEGSKA (reference sequence). The trim removed 6 bases at V and 4 bases at J, leaving 3 bases unmatched. CDR3 length equals 12 residues. In DNA, the CDR3 is TGCAGTGCCCCGACAGGGGGCACTGAAGCTTTCTTT. It codes for CSAPTGGTEAFF.